Below are 30 T cell receptor beta chains sequenced from a single sample in a study of T cells in Graves' hyperthyroidism and ophthalmopathy. Authors of the study amplified TCR beta CDR3 regions from RNA transcripts. The study used the HTBI primer set for a first-round RT-PCR of the TCR CDR3. TCRdb analysed the multiplex PCR reads with MiXCR anew, one entry per CDR3 protein. The sample consists of about 420,000 distinct CDR3 sequences, 15% to 18% of them appearing once. Sequenced sample: blood. The receptor set was obtained from a woman between 18 and 30 years old with Graves' hyperthyroidism.

A remark on this clonotype: A much bigger clone sits one base away, suggesting this may be a read error. V gene TRBV10-3 combines with J gene TRBJ2-7; 9 nucleotides align to TRBD2. Germline V gene data show CDR1 as ENHRY and CDR2 as SYGVKD. The CDR3 contains 16 residues. V gave up 0 bases and J gave up 3 bases; unmatched junction bases: 6. CDR3 coding DNA: TGTGCCATCAGTGAGTCGATGGGGCGGGGGGGCTACGAGCAGTACTTC. Its translation is CAISESMGRGGYEQYF.

This clonotype was counted a few times. This sequence joins TRBV4-1 and TRBJ2-3; 11 bases align to TRBD2. V shed 4 bases and J 0 bases; nucleotides not matched to a gene: 6. This CDR3 region has 17 residues. CDR1 is MGHRA, CDR2 YSYEKL, per germline. The CDR3, as DNA: TGCGCCAGCAGCCTGATCGGGACTAGCGGAAGCACAGATACGCAGTATTTT. Translating gives CASSLIGTSGSTDTQYF.

Regarding this clonotype: Just one base apart from a much larger clone, this may be a read error. This sequence joins TRBV7-2 and TRBJ2-1; perhaps TRBD1 as D (7 bases). Trimming stripped 4 bases from V and 7 bases from J, with 20 bases between. Germline values: CDR1 SGHTA, CDR2 FQGNSA. The CDR3 extends over 16 amino acids. This chain's CDR3 is CASSSLRRTGGNEQFF. CDR3 DNA: TGTGCCAGCAGCTCACTCCGGAGGACAGGAGGGAATGAGCAGTTCTTC.

This clonotype was observed at least ten times. The V gene is TRBV7-8, the J gene TRBJ2-3, with TRBD1 matching over 9 bases. The CDR3 totals 16 residues. V trimming: 1 base; J trimming: 2 bases; junction bases outside the gene matches: 4. The germline CDR1 and CDR2 sequences are SGHVS and FQNEAQ. The CDR3: CASSLDGTGFTDTQYF. Written as DNA, the CDR3 is TGTGCCAGCAGCTTAGATGGGACAGGGTTCACAGATACGCAGTATTTT. Full variable domain (rest looked up from reference TRBV7-8 and TRBJ2-3): GAGVSQSPRYKVAKRGQDVALRCDPISGHVSLFWYQQALGQGPEFLTYFQNEAQLDKSGLPSDRFFAERPEGSVSTLKIQRTQQEDSAVYLCASSLDGTGFTDTQYFGPGTRLTVL.

This clonotype has ten or more counts. The chain employs TRBV6-6 and TRBJ1-4; TRBD1 agrees at 10 bases. The V gene end was trimmed by 2 bases and the J gene end by 9 bases; junction bases not matched to a gene: 9. This CDR3 has 16 residues. Germline-derived CDR1 and CDR2 are MNHNY and SVGAGI (reference sequence). The CDR3 here is CASSYPTGGGMKKLFF. In DNA form, the CDR3 reads TGTGCCAGCAGTTACCCGACAGGGGGCGGAATGAAAAAACTGTTTTTT.

In this sample, this clonotype turned up many times. The chain has TRBV7-2 and TRBJ2-1; TRBD2 aligns across 11 bases. Trimming cost V 5 bases and J 3 bases; bases outside gene matches: 3. This CDR3 spans 15 amino acids. Germline V gene lookup returns CDR1 SGHTA and CDR2 FQGNSA. The chain's CDR3 is CASSHTSGSYNEQFF. Here the CDR3 DNA reads TGTGCCAGCAGCCATACTAGCGGGAGCTACAATGAGCAGTTCTTC. The variable domain in full, completed from reference TRBV7-2 and TRBJ2-1, reads GAGVSQSPSNKVTEKGKDVELRCDPISGHTALYWYRQSLGQGLEFLIYFQGNSAPDKSGLPSDRFSAERTGGSVSTLTIQRTQQEDSAVYLCASSHTSGSYNEQFFGPGTRLTVL.

Many counts were recorded for this clonotype. The CDR3 reads CASSAGRNEQYF. The CDR3 DNA is TGTGCCAGCAGTGCGGGGAGGAACGAGCAGTACTTC. The V gene is TRBV5-8, the J gene TRBJ2-7, with a weak D call TRBD2 (6 bases). The CDR3 runs to 12 residues. Trimming pared 5 bases from V and 5 bases from J, leaving 11 bases between. From germline, CDR1 is SGHTS and CDR2 YDEGEE.

J is TRBJ2-7 and V is TRBV12-3 or TRBV12-4; a possible D gene is TRBD1 (7 bases). Trimming stripped 4 bases from V and 4 bases from J, with 14 bases between. The CDR3 has 14 amino acids. The chain's CDR3 is CASSSGGLTYEQYF. The DNA of the CDR3 is TGTGCCAGCAGTTCAGGGGGACTTACGTACGAGCAGTACTTC.

The chain carries TRBV19 and TRBJ2-1, with D perhaps matching TRBD1 (5 bases). The CDR3 consists of 13 residues. Trimming shortened V by 5 bases and J by 4 bases, and 9 bases separated the two germline ends. CDR1 is LNHDA and CDR2 is SQIVND in the germline V gene (reference sequence). CDR3 residues: CASSHTGYNEQFF. As DNA, the CDR3 is TGTGCCAGTAGTCATACAGGTTACAATGAGCAGTTCTTC.

The sample holds many counts of this clonotype. V usage is TRBV9 and J usage is TRBJ1-5; 7 bases agree with TRBD1. V lost 0 bases and J lost 3; bases outside the gene matches: 3. The CDR3 sequence is 15 residues long. CDR1 and CDR2 from the germline V gene are SGDLS and YYNGEE. Here the CDR3 DNA reads TGTGCCAGCAGCGTAGAGGGGGCTAACAATCAGCCCCAGCATTTT. It specifies CASSVEGANNQPQHF.

The genes are TRBV20-1 and TRBJ2-3; a possible D gene is TRBD2 (5 bases). CDR3 size: 14 residues. V was trimmed by 3 bases and J by 1 base, leaving 11 bases between them. Per the germline V gene, CDR1 is DFQATT and CDR2 is SNEGSKA (reference sequence). CDR3 region: CSASRGGGTDTQYF. The DNA of the CDR3 is TGCAGTGCTAGTCGTGGAGGTGGCACAGATACGCAGTATTTT.

This clonotype was observed at least ten times. The chain couples TRBV3-1 to TRBJ1-1, with TRBD1 matching 7 bases. CDR1 and CDR2 from the germline V gene are LGHDT and YNNKEL (reference sequence). This CDR3 is built from 17 residues. V gave up 0 bases and J gave up 4 bases; unmatched junction bases: 11. This chain's CDR3 is CASSQDLSPGGTTEAFF. DNA of the CDR3: TGTGCCAGCAGCCAAGATCTAAGCCCAGGGGGTACCACTGAAGCTTTCTTT.

This clonotype has ten or more counts. The chain employs TRBV4-1 and TRBJ2-7; the D call may be TRBD1 or TRBD2 (5 bases each). The length of the CDR3 is 13 residues. Germline CDR1 is MGHRA and CDR2 is YSYEKL. V shed 3 bases and J shed 6 bases, with 12 bases lying between them. The DNA of the CDR3 is TGCGCCAGCAGCCAGGGGGTAGGGCTCGAGCAGTACTTC. Encoded protein: CASSQGVGLEQYF.

This clonotype was recorded at least ten times. This chain links TRBV20-1 with TRBJ1-4; D perhaps matches TRBD1 (5 bases). The CDR3 runs to 18 residues. Trimming removed 3 bases from V and 0 bases from J, with 20 bases in between. The germline V gene encodes CDR1 DFQATT and CDR2 SNEGSKA (reference sequence). The CDR3 protein is CSASRAPSGTPTNEKLFF. The CDR3 DNA reads TGCAGTGCTAGTCGAGCCCCCTCAGGGACGCCAACTAATGAAAAACTGTTTTTT.

This clonotype was detected many times. The rearrangement uses TRBV19 and TRBJ1-5, with 9 bases matching TRBD1. This CDR3 contains 16 residues. The ends lost 6 bases at V and 5 bases at J; junction bases unmatched: 11. Germline CDR1 reads LNHDA; CDR2 reads SQIVND (reference sequence). As DNA, the CDR3 is TGTGCCAGTAGCGCCACACCGGGACAGGGTCATCAGCCCCAGCATTTT. Amino acids: CASSATPGQGHQPQHF.

This chain connects TRBV5-8 to TRBJ2-3; D may correspond to TRBD1 or TRBD2 (5 bases each). The CDR3 sequence is 14 residues long. V lost 3 bases to trimming and J lost 5 bases, with 13 bases between them. Germline CDR1 is SGHTS and CDR2 is YDEGEE. CDR3 sequence: CASSWDGTKDTQYF. The CDR3 DNA reads TGTGCCAGCAGCTGGGACGGGACCAAAGATACGCAGTATTTT.

The chain combines TRBV6-5 with TRBJ2-7, with a tentative D call TRBD1 (6 bases). The germline V gene encodes CDR1 MNHEY and CDR2 SVGAGI. This CDR3 spans 17 amino acids. V shed 0 bases and J shed 0 bases, with 15 bases lying between them. The CDR3 DNA reads as TGTGCCAGCAGTTACTCGGCATCTACAGGGTCCTCCTACGAGCAGTACTTC. It is translated as CASSYSASTGSSYEQYF.

The chain carries TRBV5-1 and TRBJ2-4; TRBD1 matches 7 bases. Germline values: CDR1 SGHRS, CDR2 YFSETQ. V lost 2 bases, J lost 5 bases, and 4 bases stayed unmatched. This CDR3 spans 14 amino acids. CDR3 coding DNA: TGCGCCAGCAGCTTAGGGCAGGGGGAAAACATTCAGTACTTC. Its protein product is CASSLGQGENIQYF.

The genes are TRBV19 and TRBJ2-5, with D perhaps TRBD1 (5 bases). CDR3 size: 14 residues. The germline gives CDR1 LNHDA, CDR2 SQIVND (reference sequence). V dropped 2 bases and J dropped 6 bases, with 13 bases sitting between them. The CDR3 nucleotides are TGTGCCAGTAGTATACTAGGGCAGGGCCAGACCCAGTACTTC. Its translation: CASSILGQGQTQYF.

This clonotype showed up just a few times. The chain recombines TRBV12-3 or TRBV12-4 with TRBJ1-5, with D unclear. This CDR3 has 11 residues. V shed 5 bases and J shed 9 bases, with 8 bases lying between them. This chain's CDR3 is CASSTEGPQHF. The CDR3 nucleotides are TGTGCCAGCAGTACCGAAGGGCCCCAGCATTTT.

The chain combines TRBV6-1 with TRBJ2-5; the D call may be TRBD1 or TRBD2 (5 bases each). The CDR3 totals 15 residues. The V gene lost 6 bases and the J gene lost 1 base, with 15 bases spanning the gap. The germline V gene encodes CDR1 MNHNS and CDR2 SASEGT. The CDR3 coding sequence is TGTGCCAGCAGCGAACGGGGCGGGCTCCAAGAGACCCAGTACTTC. Translating gives CASSERGGLQETQYF.

This clonotype was counted many times. The rearrangement links TRBV6-1 to TRBJ2-7; D not certain. CDR1 MNHNS and CDR2 SASEGT come from the germline V gene. The CDR3 totals 18 residues. V dropped 3 bases and J dropped 2 bases, with 23 bases sitting between them. The CDR3 nucleotides read TGTGCCAGCAGTGATCCTCCCACTCTGATGGTACACCCCTACGAGCAGTACTTC. The encoded protein is CASSDPPTLMVHPYEQYF.

This clonotype was recorded many times. The genes are TRBV12-3 or TRBV12-4 and TRBJ1-5; D call uncertain. V shed 3 bases and J shed 6 bases, with 6 bases lying between them. This CDR3 contains 12 residues. CDR3 loop: CASSFGSQPQHF. The CDR3 coding sequence is TGTGCCAGCAGTTTCGGGAGTCAGCCCCAGCATTTT.

This clonotype was seen many times. The chain combines TRBV6-5 with TRBJ2-2; no clear D gene. This CDR3 region has 13 residues. V was shortened by 2 bases and J by 5 bases, with 6 bases between the two germline ends. Germline loops: CDR1 MNHEY, CDR2 SVGAGI. The CDR3 is CASSYNPTGELFF. The CDR3 bases are TGTGCCAGCAGTTACAACCCAACCGGGGAGCTGTTTTTT.

This clonotype has ten or more counts. In DNA, the CDR3 is TGTGCCATCAGTGAGGCTGCACAATTCTATGGCTACACCTTC. Translation: CAISEAAQFYGYTF. This chain uses TRBV10-3 with TRBJ1-2, with D unresolved. Germline CDR1 ENHRY, CDR2 SYGVKD. The CDR3 runs to 14 residues. V was trimmed by 2 bases and J by 4 bases, leaving 11 bases between them.

The chain couples TRBV7-2 to TRBJ1-1; 10 bases fit TRBD1. V lost 5 bases and J lost 3; bases outside the gene matches: 6. The CDR3 has 15 residues. CDR1 is SGHTA, CDR2 FQGNSA, per germline. CDR3 amino acids: CASSPRQGADTEAFF. The CDR3 DNA follows: TGTGCCAGCAGCCCAAGACAGGGGGCGGACACTGAAGCTTTCTTT. Together with reference TRBV7-2 and TRBJ1-1, the CDR3 gives the full variable domain: GAGVSQSPSNKVTEKGKDVELRCDPISGHTALYWYRQSLGQGLEFLIYFQGNSAPDKSGLPSDRFSAERTGGSVSTLTIQRTQQEDSAVYLCASSPRQGADTEAFFGQGTRLTVV.

The table lists this clonotype with many counts. The chain has TRBV7-3 and TRBJ2-3; possible D gene TRBD1, 5 bases. The CDR3 has 15 residues. Germline CDR1 is SGHTA and CDR2 is FQGTGA. Trimming took off 2 bases at V and 2 bases at J, with 11 bases between the two ends. In DNA, the CDR3 is TGTGCCAGCAGCTTAGGGCAGGGCAACACAGATACGCAGTATTTT. Its protein product is CASSLGQGNTDTQYF. Filled out from reference TRBV7-3 and TRBJ2-3, the complete variable domain reads GAGVSQTPSNKVTEKGKYVELRCDPISGHTALYWYRQSLGQGPEFLIYFQGTGAADDSGLPNDRFFAVRPEGSVSTLKIQRTERGDSAVYLCASSLGQGNTDTQYFGPGTRLTVL.

V is TRBV5-8 and J is TRBJ2-7; no definite D call. The germline V gene encodes CDR1 SGHTS and CDR2 YDEGEE. V was shortened by 2 bases and J by 7 bases, with 10 bases between the two germline ends. The CDR3 loop spans 12 amino acids. The CDR3 nucleotides are TGTGCCAGCAGCTTAGTTGGCCGGGAGCAGTACTTC. Its protein is CASSLVGREQYF.

This clonotype was counted at least ten times. V and J are TRBV6-1 and TRBJ2-5, with 9 bases identical to TRBD2. The germline gives CDR1 MNHNS, CDR2 SASEGT. The CDR3 sequence is 14 residues long. The junction had 7 bases not matched to a gene; V was cut back by 6 bases and J by 5 bases. The CDR3 DNA is TGTGCCAGCAGCTCAGGACTAGCGAGCGAGACCCAGTACTTC. Translated: CASSSGLASETQYF.

In this sample, this clonotype turned up many times. The CDR3 loop is CASSDRGREKLFF. Written as DNA, the CDR3 is TGTGCCAGCTCGGACAGGGGGCGGGAAAAACTGTTTTTT. The rearrangement links TRBV12-3 or TRBV12-4 to TRBJ1-4; TRBD1 agrees at 11 bases. The V and J ends lost 8 bases and 8 bases, in that order; junction bases with no gene match: 4. The CDR3 runs 13 residues.